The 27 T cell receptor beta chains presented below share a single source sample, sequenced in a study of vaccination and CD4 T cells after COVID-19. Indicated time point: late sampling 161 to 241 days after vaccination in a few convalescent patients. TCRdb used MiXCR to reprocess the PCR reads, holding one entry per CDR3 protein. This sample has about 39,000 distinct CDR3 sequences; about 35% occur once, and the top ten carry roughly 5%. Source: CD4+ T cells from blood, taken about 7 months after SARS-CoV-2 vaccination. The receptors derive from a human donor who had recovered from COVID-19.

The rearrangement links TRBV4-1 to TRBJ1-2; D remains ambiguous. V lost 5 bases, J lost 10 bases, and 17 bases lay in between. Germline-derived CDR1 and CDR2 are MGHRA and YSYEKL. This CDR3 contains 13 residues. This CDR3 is CASSAILQRNYTF. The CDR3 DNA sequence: TGCGCCAGCAGCGCAATTCTACAAAGGAACTACACCTTC.

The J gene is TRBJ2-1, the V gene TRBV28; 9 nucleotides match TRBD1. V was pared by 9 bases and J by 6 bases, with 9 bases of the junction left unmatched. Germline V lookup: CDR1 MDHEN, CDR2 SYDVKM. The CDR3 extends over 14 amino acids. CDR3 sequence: CASAGTGLVNEQFF. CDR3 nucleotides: TGTGCCAGTGCGGGGACAGGGCTTGTCAATGAGCAGTTCTTC. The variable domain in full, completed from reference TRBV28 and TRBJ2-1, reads DVKVTQSSRYLVKRTGEKVFLECVQDMDHENMFWYRQDPGLGLRLIYFSYDVKMKEKGDIPEGYSVSREKKERFSLILESASTNQTSMYLCASAGTGLVNEQFFGPGTRLTVL.

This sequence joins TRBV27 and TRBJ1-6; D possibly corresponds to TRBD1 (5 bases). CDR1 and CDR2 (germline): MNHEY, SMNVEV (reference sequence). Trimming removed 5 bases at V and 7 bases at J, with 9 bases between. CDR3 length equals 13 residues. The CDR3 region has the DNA TGTGCCAGCAGTCTCAGGGTCAATTCACCCCTCCACTTT. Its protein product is CASSLRVNSPLHF.

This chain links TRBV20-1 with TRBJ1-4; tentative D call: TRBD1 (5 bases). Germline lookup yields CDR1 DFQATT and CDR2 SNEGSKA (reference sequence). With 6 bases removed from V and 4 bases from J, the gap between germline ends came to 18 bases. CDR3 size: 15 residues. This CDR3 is CSASDPGRSNEKLFF. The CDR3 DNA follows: TGCAGTGCCAGCGACCCGGGACGCAGTAATGAAAAACTGTTTTTT.

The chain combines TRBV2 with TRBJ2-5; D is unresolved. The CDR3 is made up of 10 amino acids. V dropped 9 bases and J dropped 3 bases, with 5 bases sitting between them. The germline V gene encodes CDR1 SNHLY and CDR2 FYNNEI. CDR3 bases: TGTGCCAGTGAAGAAGAGACCCAGTACTTC. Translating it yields CASEEETQYF.

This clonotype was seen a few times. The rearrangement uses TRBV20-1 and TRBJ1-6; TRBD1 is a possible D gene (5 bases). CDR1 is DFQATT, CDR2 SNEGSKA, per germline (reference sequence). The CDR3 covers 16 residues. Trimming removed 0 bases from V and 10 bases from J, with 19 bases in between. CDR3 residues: CSARDPTTGGLSPLHF. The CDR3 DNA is TGCAGTGCTAGAGATCCAACGACTGGGGGACTCTCACCCCTCCACTTT.

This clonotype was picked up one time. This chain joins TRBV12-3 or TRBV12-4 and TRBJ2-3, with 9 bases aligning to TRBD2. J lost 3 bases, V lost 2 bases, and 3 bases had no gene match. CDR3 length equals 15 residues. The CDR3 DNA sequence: TGTGCCAGCAGTTTACTTGGACTAGCGACAGATACGCAGTATTTT. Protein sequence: CASSLLGLATDTQYF.

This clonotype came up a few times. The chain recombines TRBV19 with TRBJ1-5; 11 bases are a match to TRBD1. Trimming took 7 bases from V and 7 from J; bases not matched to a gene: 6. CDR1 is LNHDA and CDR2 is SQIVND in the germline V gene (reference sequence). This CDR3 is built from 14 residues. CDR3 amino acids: CASTPDRGLQPQHF. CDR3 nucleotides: TGTGCCAGTACCCCGGACAGGGGGCTCCAGCCCCAGCATTTT. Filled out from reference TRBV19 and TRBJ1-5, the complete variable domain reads DGGITQSPKYLFRKEGQNVTLSCEQNLNHDAMYWYRQDPGQGLRLIYYSQIVNDFQKGDIAEGYSVSREKKESFPLTVTSAQKNPTAFYLCASTPDRGLQPQHFGDGTRLSIL.

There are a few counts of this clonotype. As DNA, the CDR3 is TGTGCCAGCAGTCGGGGTTCGATCACTGAAGCTTTCTTT. Amino acid sequence: CASSRGSITEAFF. The V call is TRBV6-2 or TRBV6-3, the J call TRBJ1-1, with D unclear. Trimming removed 5 bases from V and 4 bases from J, with 11 bases in between. This CDR3 has 13 residues. CDR1 and CDR2 (germline): MNHEY, SVGEGT.

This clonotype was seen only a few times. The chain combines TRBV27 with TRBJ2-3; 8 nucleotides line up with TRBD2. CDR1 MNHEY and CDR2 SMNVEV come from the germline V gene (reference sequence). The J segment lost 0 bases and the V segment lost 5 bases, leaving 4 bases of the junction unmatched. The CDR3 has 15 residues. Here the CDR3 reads CASSPLAGSTDTQYF. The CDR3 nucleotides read TGTGCCAGCAGTCCGTTAGCGGGGAGCACAGATACGCAGTATTTT.

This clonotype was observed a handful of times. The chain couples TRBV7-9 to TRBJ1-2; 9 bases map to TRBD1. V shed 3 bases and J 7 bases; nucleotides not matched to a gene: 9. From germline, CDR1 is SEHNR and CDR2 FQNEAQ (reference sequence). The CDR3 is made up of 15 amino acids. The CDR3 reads CASSFGTGPVTGYTF. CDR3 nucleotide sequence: TGTGCCAGCAGCTTCGGGACAGGGCCTGTCACTGGCTACACCTTC.

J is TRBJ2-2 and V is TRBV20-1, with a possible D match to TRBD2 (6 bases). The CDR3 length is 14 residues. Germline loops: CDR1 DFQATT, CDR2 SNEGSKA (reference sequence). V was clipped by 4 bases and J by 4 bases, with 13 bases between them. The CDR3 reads CSATGSQGTGELFF. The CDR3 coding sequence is TGCAGTGCTACCGGGAGCCAGGGCACCGGGGAGCTGTTTTTT.

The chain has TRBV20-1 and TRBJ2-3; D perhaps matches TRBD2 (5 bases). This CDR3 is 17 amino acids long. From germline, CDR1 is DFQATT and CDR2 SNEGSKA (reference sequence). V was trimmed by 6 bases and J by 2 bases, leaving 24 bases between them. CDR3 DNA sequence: TGCAGTGCCAGTCGCCTAGCACTAATCAGTTTCACAGATACGCAGTATTTT. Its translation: CSASRLALISFTDTQYF.

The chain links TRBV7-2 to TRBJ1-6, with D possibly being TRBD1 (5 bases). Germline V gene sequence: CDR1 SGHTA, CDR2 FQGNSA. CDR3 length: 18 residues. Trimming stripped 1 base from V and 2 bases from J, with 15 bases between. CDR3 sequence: CASSLGEGTDPYNSPLHF. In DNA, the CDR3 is TGTGCCAGCAGCTTAGGGGAGGGGACGGATCCCTATAATTCACCCCTCCACTTT.

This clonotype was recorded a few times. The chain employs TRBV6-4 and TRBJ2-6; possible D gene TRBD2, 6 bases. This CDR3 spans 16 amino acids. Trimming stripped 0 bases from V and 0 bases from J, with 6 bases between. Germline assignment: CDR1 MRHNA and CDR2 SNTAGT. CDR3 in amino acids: CASSDSTSSGANVLTF. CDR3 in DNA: TGTGCCAGCAGTGACTCGACTAGCTCTGGGGCCAACGTCCTGACTTTC.

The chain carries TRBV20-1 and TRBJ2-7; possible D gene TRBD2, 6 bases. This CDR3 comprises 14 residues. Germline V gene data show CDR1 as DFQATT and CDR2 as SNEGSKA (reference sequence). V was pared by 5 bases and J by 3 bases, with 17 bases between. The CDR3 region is CSAPSPGDNYEQYF. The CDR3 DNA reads TGCAGTGCTCCTTCGCCGGGAGACAACTACGAGCAGTACTTC.

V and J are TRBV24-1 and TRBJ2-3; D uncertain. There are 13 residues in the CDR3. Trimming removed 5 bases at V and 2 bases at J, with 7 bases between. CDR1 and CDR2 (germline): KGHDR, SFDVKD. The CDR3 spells CATSALNTDTQYF. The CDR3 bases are TGTGCCACCAGTGCGTTAAACACAGATACGCAGTATTTT.

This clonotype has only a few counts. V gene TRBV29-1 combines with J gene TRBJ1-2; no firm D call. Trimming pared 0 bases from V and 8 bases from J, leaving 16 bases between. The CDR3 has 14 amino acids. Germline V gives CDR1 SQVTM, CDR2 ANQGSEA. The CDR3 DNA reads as TGCAGCGTTGAAGATCGAGCCTATTCGAGGGGCTACACCTTC. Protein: CSVEDRAYSRGYTF.

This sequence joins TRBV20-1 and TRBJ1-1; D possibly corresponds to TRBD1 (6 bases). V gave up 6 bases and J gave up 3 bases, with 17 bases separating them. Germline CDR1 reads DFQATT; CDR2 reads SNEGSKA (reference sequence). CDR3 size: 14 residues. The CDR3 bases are TGCAGTGCAATGGGGGCTGCGAAACACACTGAAGCTTTCTTT. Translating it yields CSAMGAAKHTEAFF.

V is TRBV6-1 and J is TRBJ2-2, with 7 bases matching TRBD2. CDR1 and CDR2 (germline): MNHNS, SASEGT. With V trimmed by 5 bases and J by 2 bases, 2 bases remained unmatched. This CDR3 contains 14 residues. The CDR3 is CASSSGTNTGELFF. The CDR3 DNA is TGTGCCAGCAGTAGCGGGACTAACACCGGGGAGCTGTTTTTT.

CDR3 protein: CASRNHEQYF. The DNA for the CDR3 is TGCGCCAGCAGAAACCACGAGCAGTACTTC. The J gene is TRBJ2-7, the V gene TRBV5-1; unclear D gene. Germline V gives CDR1 SGHRS, CDR2 YFSETQ. V lost 5 bases and J 5 bases, leaving 5 bases between the germline ends. The CDR3 has 10 amino acids.

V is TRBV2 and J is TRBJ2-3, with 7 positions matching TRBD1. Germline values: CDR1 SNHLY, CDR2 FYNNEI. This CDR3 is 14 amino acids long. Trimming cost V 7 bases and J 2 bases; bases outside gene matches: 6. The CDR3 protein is CASTDRLATDTQYF. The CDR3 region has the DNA TGTGCCAGCACGGACAGGCTAGCCACAGATACGCAGTATTTT.

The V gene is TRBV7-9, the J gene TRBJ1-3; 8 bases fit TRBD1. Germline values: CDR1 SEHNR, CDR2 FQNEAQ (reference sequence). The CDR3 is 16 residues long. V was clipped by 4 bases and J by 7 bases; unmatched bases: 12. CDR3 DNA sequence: TGTGCCAGCAGCTCCCAATTCAGGGGGCGCGGGAACACCATATATTTT. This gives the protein CASSSQFRGRGNTIYF.

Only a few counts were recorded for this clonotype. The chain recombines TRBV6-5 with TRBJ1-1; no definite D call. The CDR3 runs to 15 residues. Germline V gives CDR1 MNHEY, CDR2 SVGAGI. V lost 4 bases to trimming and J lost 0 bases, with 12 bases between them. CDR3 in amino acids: CASSSTDRLNTEAFF. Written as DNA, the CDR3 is TGTGCCAGCAGTTCCACGGACCGTTTGAACACTGAAGCTTTCTTT.

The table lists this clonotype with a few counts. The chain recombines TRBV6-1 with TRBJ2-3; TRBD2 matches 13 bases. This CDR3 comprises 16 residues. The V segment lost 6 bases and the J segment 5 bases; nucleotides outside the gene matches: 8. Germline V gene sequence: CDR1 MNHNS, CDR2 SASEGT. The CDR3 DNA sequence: TGTGCCAGCAGAACCGGGACTAGCGGGATTATAGATACGCAGTATTTT. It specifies CASRTGTSGIIDTQYF.

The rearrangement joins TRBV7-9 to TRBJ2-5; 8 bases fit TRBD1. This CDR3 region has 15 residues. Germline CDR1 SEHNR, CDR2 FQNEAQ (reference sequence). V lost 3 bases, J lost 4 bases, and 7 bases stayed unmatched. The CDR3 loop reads CASSFLTGAGETQYF. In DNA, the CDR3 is TGTGCCAGCAGCTTTCTGACAGGGGCGGGAGAGACCCAGTACTTC. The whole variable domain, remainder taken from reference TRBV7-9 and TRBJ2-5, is DTGVSQNPRHKITKRGQNVTFRCDPISEHNRLYWYRQTLGQGPEFLTYFQNEAQLEKSRLLSDRFSAERPKGSFSTLEIQRTEQGDSAMYLCASSFLTGAGETQYFGPGTRLLVL.

CDR3 in DNA: TGTGCCGGACAACAGGGAATTAACACCGGGGAGCTGTTTTTT. Its protein product is CAGQQGINTGELFF. The chain links TRBV19 to TRBJ2-2, with D possibly being TRBD1 (6 bases). CDR3 length: 14 amino acids. Trimming took off 11 bases at V and 2 bases at J, with 15 bases between the two ends. CDR1 is LNHDA, CDR2 SQIVND, per germline (reference sequence).